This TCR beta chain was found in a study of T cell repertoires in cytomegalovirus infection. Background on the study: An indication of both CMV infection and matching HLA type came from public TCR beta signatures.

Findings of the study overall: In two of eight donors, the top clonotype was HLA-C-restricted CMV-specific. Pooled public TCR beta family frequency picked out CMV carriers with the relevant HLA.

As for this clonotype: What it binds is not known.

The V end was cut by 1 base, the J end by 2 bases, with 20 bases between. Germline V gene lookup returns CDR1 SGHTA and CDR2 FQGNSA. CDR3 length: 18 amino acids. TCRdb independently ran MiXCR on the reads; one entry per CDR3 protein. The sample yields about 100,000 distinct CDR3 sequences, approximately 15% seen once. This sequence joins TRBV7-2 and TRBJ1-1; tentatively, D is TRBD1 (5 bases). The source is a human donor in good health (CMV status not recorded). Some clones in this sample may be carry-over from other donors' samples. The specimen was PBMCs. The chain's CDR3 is CASSLGEKTGGVNTEAFF. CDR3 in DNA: TGTGCCAGCAGCTTAGGGGAAAAAACGGGGGGGGTAAACACTGAAGCTTTCTTT.